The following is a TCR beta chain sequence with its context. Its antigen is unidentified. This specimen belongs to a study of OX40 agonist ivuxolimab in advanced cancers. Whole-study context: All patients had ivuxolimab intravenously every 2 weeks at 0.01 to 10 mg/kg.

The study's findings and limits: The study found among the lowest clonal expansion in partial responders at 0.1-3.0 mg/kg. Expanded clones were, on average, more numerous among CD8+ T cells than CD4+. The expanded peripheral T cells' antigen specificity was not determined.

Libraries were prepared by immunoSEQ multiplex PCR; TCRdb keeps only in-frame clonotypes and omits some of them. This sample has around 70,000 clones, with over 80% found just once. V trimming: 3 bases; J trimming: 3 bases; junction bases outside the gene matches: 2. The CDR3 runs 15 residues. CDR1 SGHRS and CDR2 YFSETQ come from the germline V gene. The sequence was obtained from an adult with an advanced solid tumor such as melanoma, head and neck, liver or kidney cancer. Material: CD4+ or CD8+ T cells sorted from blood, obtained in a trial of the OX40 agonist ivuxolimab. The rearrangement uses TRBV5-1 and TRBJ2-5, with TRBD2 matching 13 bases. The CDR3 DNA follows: TGCGCCAGCAGCTGGGGGACTAGCGGGGAAGAGACCCAGTACTTC. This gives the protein CASSWGTSGEETQYF. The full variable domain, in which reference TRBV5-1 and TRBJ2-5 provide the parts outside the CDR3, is KAGVTQTPRYLIKTRGQQVTLSCSPISGHRSVSWYQQTPGQGLQFLFEYFSETQRNKGNFPGRFSGRQFSNSRSEMNVSTLELGDSALYLCASSWGTSGEETQYFGPGTRLLVL.